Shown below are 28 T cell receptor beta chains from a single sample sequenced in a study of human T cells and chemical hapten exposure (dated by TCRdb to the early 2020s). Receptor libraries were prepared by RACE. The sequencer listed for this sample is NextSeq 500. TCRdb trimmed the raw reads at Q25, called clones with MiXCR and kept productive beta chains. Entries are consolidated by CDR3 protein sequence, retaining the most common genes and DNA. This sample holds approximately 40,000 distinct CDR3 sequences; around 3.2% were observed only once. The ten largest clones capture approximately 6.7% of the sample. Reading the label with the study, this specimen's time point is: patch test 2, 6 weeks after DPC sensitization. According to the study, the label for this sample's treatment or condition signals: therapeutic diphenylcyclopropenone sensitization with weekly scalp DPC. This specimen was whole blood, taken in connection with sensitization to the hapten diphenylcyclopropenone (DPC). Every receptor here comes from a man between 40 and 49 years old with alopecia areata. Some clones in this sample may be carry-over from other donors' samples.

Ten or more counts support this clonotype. The CDR3, as DNA: TGCGCCAGCAGCTTGGTCTCAGGGGAAGAGACCCAGTACTTC. Amino acids: CASSLVSGEETQYF. The V gene is TRBV5-1, the J gene TRBJ2-5, with TRBD1 as a possible D gene (6 bases). The CDR3 totals 14 residues. Germline CDR1 reads SGHRS; CDR2 reads YFSETQ. Deletions cut 0 bases from V and 3 bases from J, with 9 bases between.

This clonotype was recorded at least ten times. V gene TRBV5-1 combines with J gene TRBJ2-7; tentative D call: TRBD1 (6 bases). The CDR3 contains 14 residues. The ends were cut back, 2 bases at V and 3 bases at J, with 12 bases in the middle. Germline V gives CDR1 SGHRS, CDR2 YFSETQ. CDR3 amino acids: CASSLGQPNYEQYF. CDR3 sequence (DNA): TGCGCCAGCAGCTTAGGACAGCCTAACTACGAGCAGTACTTC.

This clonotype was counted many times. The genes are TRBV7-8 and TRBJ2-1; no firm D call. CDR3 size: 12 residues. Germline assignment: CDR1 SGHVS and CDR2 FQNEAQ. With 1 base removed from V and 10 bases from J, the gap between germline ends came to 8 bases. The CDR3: CASSLGPKEQFF. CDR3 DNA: TGTGCCAGCAGCTTAGGACCGAAAGAGCAGTTCTTC.

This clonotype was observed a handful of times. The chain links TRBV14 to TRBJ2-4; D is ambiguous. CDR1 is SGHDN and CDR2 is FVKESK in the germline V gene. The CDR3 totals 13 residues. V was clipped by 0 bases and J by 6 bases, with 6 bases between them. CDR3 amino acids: CASSQDGVNIQYF. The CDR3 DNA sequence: TGTGCCAGCAGCCAAGATGGGGTAAACATTCAGTACTTC. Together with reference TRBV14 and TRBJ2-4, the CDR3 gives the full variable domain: EAGVTQFPSHSVIEKGQTVTLRCDPISGHDNLYWYRRVMGKEIKFLLHFVKESKQDESGMPNNRFLAERTGGTYSTLKVQPAELEDSGVYFCASSQDGVNIQYFGAGTRLSVL.

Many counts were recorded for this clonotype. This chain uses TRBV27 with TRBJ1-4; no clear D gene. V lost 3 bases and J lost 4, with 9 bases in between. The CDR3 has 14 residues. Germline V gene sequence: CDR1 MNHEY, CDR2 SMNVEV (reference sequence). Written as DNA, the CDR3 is TGTGCCAGCAGTTTCTACAGTCGTAATGAAAAACTGTTTTTT. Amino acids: CASSFYSRNEKLFF. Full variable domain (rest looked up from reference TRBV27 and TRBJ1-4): EAQVTQNPRYLITVTGKKLTVTCSQNMNHEYMSWYRQDPGLGLRQIYYSMNVEVTDKGDVPEGYKVSRKEKRNFPLILESPSPNQTSLYFCASSFYSRNEKLFFGSGTQLSVL.

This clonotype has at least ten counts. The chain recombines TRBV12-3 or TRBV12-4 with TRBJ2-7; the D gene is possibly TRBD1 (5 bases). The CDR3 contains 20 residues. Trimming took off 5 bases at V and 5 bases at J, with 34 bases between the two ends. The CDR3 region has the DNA TGTGCCAGCAGTCAAATGGGCCTAATTGGGGATCAGGGCGAGGTGGACGAGCAGTACTTC. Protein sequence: CASSQMGLIGDQGEVDEQYF.

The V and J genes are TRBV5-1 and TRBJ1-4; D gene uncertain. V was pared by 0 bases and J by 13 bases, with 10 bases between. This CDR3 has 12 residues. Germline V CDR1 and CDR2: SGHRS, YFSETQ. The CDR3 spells CASSLVGELLFF. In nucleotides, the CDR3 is TGCGCCAGCAGCTTGGTTGGCGAGTTACTGTTTTTT.

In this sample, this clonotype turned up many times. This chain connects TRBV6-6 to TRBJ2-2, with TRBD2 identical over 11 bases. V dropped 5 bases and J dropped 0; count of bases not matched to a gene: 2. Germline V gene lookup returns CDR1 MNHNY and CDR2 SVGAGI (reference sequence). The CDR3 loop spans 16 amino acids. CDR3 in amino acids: CASSLAGGPNTGELFF. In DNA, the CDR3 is TGTGCCAGCAGTCTAGCGGGAGGCCCGAACACCGGGGAGCTGTTTTTT.

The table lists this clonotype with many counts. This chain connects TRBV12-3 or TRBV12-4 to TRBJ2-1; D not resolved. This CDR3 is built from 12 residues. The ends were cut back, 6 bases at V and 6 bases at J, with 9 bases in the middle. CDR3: CASSSRSNEQFF. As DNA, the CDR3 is TGTGCCAGCAGCTCTAGGTCCAATGAGCAGTTCTTC.

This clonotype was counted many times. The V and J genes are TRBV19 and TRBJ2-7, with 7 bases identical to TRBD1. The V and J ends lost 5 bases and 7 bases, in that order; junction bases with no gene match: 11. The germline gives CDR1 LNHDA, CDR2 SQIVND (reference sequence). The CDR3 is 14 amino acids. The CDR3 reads CASSQGDYLGEQYF. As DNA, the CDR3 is TGTGCCAGTAGTCAGGGGGATTACCTTGGGGAGCAGTACTTC.

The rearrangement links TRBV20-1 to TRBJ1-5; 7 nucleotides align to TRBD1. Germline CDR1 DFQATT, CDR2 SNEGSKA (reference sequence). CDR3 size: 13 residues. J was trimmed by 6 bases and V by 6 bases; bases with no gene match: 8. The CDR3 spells CSARRQGTQPQHF. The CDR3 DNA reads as TGCAGTGCCCGACGACAGGGAACTCAGCCCCAGCATTTT.

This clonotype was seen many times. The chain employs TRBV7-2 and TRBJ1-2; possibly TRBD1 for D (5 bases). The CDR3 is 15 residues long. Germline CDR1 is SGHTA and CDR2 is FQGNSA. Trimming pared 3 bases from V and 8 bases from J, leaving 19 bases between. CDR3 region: CASSLAPTAGAGYTF. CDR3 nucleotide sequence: TGTGCCAGCAGCTTGGCCCCGACAGCCGGAGCAGGCTACACCTTC.

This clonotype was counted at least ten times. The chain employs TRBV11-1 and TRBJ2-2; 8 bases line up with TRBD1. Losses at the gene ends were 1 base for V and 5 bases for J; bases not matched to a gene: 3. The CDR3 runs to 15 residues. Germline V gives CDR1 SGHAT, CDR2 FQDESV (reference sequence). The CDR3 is CASSLGQGRTGELFF. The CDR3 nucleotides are TGTGCCAGCAGCTTAGGACAGGGGAGAACCGGGGAGCTGTTTTTT.

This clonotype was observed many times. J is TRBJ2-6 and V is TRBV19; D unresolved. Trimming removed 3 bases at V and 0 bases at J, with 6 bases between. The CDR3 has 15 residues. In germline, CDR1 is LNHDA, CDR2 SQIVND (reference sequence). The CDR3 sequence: CASSIPDSGANVLTF. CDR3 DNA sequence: TGTGCCAGTAGTATCCCGGACTCTGGGGCCAACGTCCTGACTTTC.

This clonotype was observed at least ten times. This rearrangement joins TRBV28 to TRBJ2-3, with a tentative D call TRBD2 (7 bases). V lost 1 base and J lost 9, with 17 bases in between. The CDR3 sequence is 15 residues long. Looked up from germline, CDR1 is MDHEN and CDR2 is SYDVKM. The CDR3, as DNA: TGTGCCAGCAGTTTATCGGGGGCGGGAGATAGGACGCAGTATTTT. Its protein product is CASSLSGAGDRTQYF.

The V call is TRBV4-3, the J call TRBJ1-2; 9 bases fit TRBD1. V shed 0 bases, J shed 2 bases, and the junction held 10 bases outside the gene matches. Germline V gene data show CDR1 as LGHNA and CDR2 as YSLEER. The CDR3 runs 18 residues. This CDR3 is CASSQDLTIGQGNYGYTF. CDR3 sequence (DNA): TGCGCCAGCAGCCAAGATCTCACAATTGGACAGGGGAACTATGGCTACACCTTC.

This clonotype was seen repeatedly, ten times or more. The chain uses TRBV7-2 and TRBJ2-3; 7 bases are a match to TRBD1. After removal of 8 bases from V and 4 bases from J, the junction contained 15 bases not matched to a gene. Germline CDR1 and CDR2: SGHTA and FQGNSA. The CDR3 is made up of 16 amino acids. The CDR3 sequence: CASSRGMAGRADTQYF. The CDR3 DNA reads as TGTGCCAGCTCCAGGGGGATGGCGGGTCGGGCAGATACGCAGTATTTT.

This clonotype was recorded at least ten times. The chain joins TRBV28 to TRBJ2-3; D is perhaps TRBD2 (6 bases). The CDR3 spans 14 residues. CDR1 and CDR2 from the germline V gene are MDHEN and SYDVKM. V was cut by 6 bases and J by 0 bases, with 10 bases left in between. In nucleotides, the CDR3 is TGTGCCAGCAGGGGGCGGGGAAGCACAGATACGCAGTATTTT. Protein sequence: CASRGRGSTDTQYF.

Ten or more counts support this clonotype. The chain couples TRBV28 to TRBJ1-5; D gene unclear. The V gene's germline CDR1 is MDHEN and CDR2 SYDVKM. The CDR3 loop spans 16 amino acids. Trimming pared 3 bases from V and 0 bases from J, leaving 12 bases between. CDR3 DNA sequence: TGTGCCAGCAGTTTCGGACGGATCTATAGCAATCAGCCCCAGCATTTT. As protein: CASSFGRIYSNQPQHF.

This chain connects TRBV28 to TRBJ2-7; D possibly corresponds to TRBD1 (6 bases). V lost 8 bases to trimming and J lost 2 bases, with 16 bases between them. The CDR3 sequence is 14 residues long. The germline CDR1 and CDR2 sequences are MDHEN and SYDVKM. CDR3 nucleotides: TGTGCCAGCGTTCGAGGGGGTACACCCTACGAGCAGTACTTC. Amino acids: CASVRGGTPYEQYF.

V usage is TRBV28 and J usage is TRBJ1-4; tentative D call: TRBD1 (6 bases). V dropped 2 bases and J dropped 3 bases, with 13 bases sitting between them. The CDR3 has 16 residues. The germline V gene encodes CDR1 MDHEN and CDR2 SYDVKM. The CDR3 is CASSLTTGSANEKLFF. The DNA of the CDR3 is TGTGCCAGCAGTTTAACAACAGGGTCGGCTAATGAAAAACTGTTTTTT.

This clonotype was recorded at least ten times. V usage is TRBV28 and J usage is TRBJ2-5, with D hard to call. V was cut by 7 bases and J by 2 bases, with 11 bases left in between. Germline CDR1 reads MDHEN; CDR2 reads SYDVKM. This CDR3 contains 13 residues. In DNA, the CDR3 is TGTGCCAGCATCGGCTCGTGGCAAGAGACCCAGTACTTC. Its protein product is CASIGSWQETQYF.

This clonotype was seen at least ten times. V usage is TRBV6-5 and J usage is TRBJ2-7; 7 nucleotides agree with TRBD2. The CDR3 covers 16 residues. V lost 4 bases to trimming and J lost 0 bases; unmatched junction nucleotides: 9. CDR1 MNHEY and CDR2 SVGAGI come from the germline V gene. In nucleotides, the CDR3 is TGTGCCAGCAGTTTTGGGCTAGCGGACCCCTCCTACGAGCAGTACTTC. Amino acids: CASSFGLADPSYEQYF.

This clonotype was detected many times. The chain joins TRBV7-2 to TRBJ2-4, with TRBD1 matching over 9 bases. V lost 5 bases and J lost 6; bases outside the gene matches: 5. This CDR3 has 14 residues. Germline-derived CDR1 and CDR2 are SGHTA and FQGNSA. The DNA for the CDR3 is TGTGCCAGCAGCACCCAGACAGGGGGAAACATTCAGTACTTC. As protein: CASSTQTGGNIQYF.

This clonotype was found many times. The DNA for the CDR3 is TGTGCCAGCAGCACGTCGGGACGATCGGGCCGGCCCGGGGAGCTGTTTTTT. Its protein is CASSTSGRSGRPGELFF. The genes are TRBV5-6 and TRBJ2-2, with D possibly called TRBD1 or TRBD2 (5 bases each). The CDR3 sequence is 17 residues long. CDR1 is SGHDT and CDR2 is YYEEEE in the germline V gene. The V and J ends lost 4 bases and 6 bases respectively, with 22 bases between them.

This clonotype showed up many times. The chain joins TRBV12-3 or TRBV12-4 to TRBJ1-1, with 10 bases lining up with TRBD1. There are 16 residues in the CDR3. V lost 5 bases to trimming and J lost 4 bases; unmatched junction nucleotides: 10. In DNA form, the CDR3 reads TGTGCCAGCAGTCCAACGACAGGGGGCCGGGGCACTGAAGCTTTCTTT. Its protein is CASSPTTGGRGTEAFF.

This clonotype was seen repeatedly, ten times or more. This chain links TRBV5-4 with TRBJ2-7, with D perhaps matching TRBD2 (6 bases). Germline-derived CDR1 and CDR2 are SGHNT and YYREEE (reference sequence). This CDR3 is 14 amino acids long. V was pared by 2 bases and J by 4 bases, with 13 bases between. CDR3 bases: TGTGCCAGCAGCTTAGGCGGGAACGCATACGAGCAGTACTTC. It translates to CASSLGGNAYEQYF.

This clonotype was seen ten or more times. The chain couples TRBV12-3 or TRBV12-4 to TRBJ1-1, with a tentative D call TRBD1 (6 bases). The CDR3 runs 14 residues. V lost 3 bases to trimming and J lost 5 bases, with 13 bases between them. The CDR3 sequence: CASSLGAVGTEAFF. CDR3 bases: TGTGCCAGCAGTTTGGGGGCAGTCGGGACTGAAGCTTTCTTT.